These 7 T cell receptor beta chains share one sample of origin, sequenced in a study of blood T cell repertoires in COVID-19 (dated by TCRdb to about 2020). The library was made by the immunoSEQ multiplex PCR assay. TCRdb took this table from immuneACCESS and kept in-frame rearrangements with V and J called. Such tables lack part of the clones; where checked against another copy, unresolved V genes explain under half of the gap, and the rest is unexplained. Across this sample there are 95,000 to 100,000 clones, with 85% seen only once. The top ten clones comprise 1.5% to 2% of the sample. Sequencing was performed on peripheral blood. The origin of the receptors is a woman aged 65 to 85 with active or convalescent COVID-19.

Here the CDR3 DNA reads TGTGCCAGCTCACCACAGGCGACAGGGAGAGCGAACACCGGGGAGCTGTTTTTT. Its translation is CASSPQATGRANTGELFF. V usage is TRBV18 and J usage is TRBJ2-2, with 7 bases that match TRBD1. Germline trimming cut 1 base from V and 0 bases from J; bases unmatched to any gene: 8. CDR3 length equals 18 residues. In germline, CDR1 is KGHSH, CDR2 LQKENI.

The chain links TRBV7-2 to TRBJ2-5; 8 nucleotides agree with TRBD2. The CDR3 is 18 amino acids. J lost 4 bases, V lost 2 bases, and 15 bases had no gene match. CDR1 is SGHTA, CDR2 FQGNSA, per germline. Here the CDR3 reads CASSLFSGAGEWVETQYF. The CDR3 bases are TGTGCCAGCAGCTTATTTAGCGGAGCGGGAGAGTGGGTAGAGACCCAGTACTTC.

The V call is TRBV3-1 (or the pseudogene TRBV3-2), the J call TRBJ2-1; 9 bases fit TRBD2. J lost 8 bases, V lost 0 bases, and 11 bases had no gene match. Germline V gene sequence: CDR1 LGHDT, CDR2 YNNKEL (reference sequence). This CDR3 spans 17 amino acids. CDR3 residues: CASSQDLSASGAYEQFF. The CDR3 nucleotides are TGTGCCAGCAGCCAAGATCTATCGGCTAGCGGGGCGTATGAGCAGTTCTTC.

The CDR3 nucleotides read TGCGCCAGCAGCAAAGGGACAGGGGAGGATGAGCAGTTCTTC. This translates into CASSKGTGEDEQFF. The chain joins TRBV5-1 to TRBJ2-1, with 10 bases aligning to TRBD1. J lost 8 bases, V lost 4 bases, and 6 bases had no gene match. Germline V gene data show CDR1 as SGHRS and CDR2 as YFSETQ. The CDR3 runs to 14 residues.

This chain uses TRBV19 with TRBJ1-2; 7 nucleotides agree with TRBD1. This CDR3 is 13 amino acids long. V was pared by 6 bases and J by 2 bases, with 3 bases of the junction left unmatched. Looked up from germline, CDR1 is LNHDA and CDR2 is SQIVND (reference sequence). The CDR3, as DNA: TGTGCCAGTAGCGCGGGACAGAACTATGGCTACACCTTC. Protein: CASSAGQNYGYTF. The variable domain in full, completed from reference TRBV19 and TRBJ1-2, reads DGGITQSPKYLFRKEGQNVTLSCEQNLNHDAMYWYRQDPGQGLRLIYYSQIVNDFQKGDIAEGYSVSREKKESFPLTVTSAQKNPTAFYLCASSAGQNYGYTFGSGTRLTVV.

The chain is built from TRBV3-1 (or the pseudogene TRBV3-2) and TRBJ2-1, with D possibly matching TRBD2 (5 bases). The CDR3 has 13 residues. V was cut by 4 bases and J by 8 bases, with 12 bases left in between. Germline V gene sequence: CDR1 LGHDT, CDR2 YNNKEL (reference sequence). Written as DNA, the CDR3 is TGTGCCAGCAGCCTAGAGGGCCCCGATGAGCAGTTCTTC. Amino acid sequence: CASSLEGPDEQFF.

The J gene is TRBJ2-2, the V gene TRBV24-1; perhaps TRBD1 as D (5 bases). This CDR3 is built from 15 residues. The germline V gene encodes CDR1 KGHDR and CDR2 SFDVKD. Trimming cost V 4 bases and J 1 base, with 9 bases left between them. The CDR3: CATSDLTGNTGELFF. The CDR3 DNA reads as TGTGCCACCAGTGACCTTACAGGGAACACCGGGGAGCTGTTTTTT.